The 5 T cell receptor beta chains below were found in one sample sequenced in a study of T-cell reconstitution after alpha-beta-depleted transplantation in children. For TCRbeta, the library was prepared with unique molecular identifiers. Each CDR3 protein gets one entry after TCRdb re-called the PCR reads with MiXCR. The table includes 500,000 or so distinct CDR3 sequences, about an eighth detected once. The sample here was PBMCs, mostly from graft donor cells, taken 180 days after TCRalphabeta/CD19-depleted stem cell transplant. These receptors were taken from a female patient aged 2-15 years who had a stem cell transplant for aplastic anemia, so the T cells may come from the graft donor.

The gene calls are TRBV25-1 and TRBJ2-1, with 10 bases identical to TRBD2. The germline V gene has CDR1 MGHDK and CDR2 SYGVNS. The CDR3 runs 14 residues. V lost 5 bases, J lost 4 bases, and 2 bases stayed unmatched. This chain's CDR3 is CASSTSGNYNEQFF. The DNA for the CDR3 is TGTGCCAGCAGTACTAGCGGGAATTACAATGAGCAGTTCTTC.

In its sample, this clonotype was seen a few times. The chain recombines TRBV18 with TRBJ2-7; TRBD2 is a possible D gene (6 bases). There are 15 residues in the CDR3. Per germline, CDR1 KGHSH and CDR2 LQKENI. Trimming removed 6 bases from V and 0 bases from J, with 15 bases in between. CDR3 region: CASSFRVEGSYEQYV. CDR3 sequence (DNA): TGTGCCAGCTCGTTTCGTGTGGAGGGCTCCTACGAGCAGTACGTC.

V and J are TRBV11-1 and TRBJ2-2; 10 bases align to TRBD1. Germline-derived CDR1 and CDR2 are SGHAT and FQDESV (reference sequence). The ends lost 4 bases at V and 4 bases at J; junction bases unmatched: 9. The CDR3 is made up of 17 amino acids. This CDR3 is CASSYPCRTGGTGELFF. CDR3 bases: TGTGCCAGCAGCTACCCCTGCCGGACAGGGGGCACCGGGGAGCTGTTTTTT.

The J gene is TRBJ2-3, the V gene TRBV28; possibly TRBD1 for D (7 bases). The V gene lost 6 bases and the J gene lost 0 bases, with 16 bases spanning the gap. Per germline, CDR1 MDHEN and CDR2 SYDVKM. The CDR3 has 16 amino acids. CDR3 coding DNA: TGTGCCAGCAGCCAGCCGGCAGGGGGGAGCACAGATACGCAGTATTTT. It encodes CASSQPAGGSTDTQYF. The full variable domain, completed using reference TRBV28 and TRBJ2-3, is DVKVTQSSRYLVKRTGEKVFLECVQDMDHENMFWYRQDPGLGLRLIYFSYDVKMKEKGDIPEGYSVSREKKERFSLILESASTNQTSMYLCASSQPAGGSTDTQYFGPGTRLTVL.

In this sample, this clonotype turned up a few times. V and J are TRBV28 and TRBJ2-7, with D unclear. Trimming stripped 4 bases from V and 4 bases from J, with 17 bases between. Germline CDR1 is MDHEN and CDR2 is SYDVKM. The CDR3 consists of 15 residues. In DNA, the CDR3 is TGTGCCAGCAGTTGGGGAAGGGTAGGAATATACGAGCAGTACTTC. This translates into CASSWGRVGIYEQYF.